This T cell receptor (beta chain) was documented in a study of T cell repertoires in cytomegalovirus infection. MiXCR, run by TCRdb on the reads, gives a single entry per CDR3 protein. The sample carries about 890,000 distinct CDR3 sequences, around 29% recorded once. Trimming cost V 8 bases and J 1 base, with 11 bases left between them. The germline gives CDR1 SQVTM, CDR2 ANQGSEA. The CDR3 has 12 residues. This clonotype was counted ten times or more. What it recognizes is unknown. Sequenced material: cultured CD8+ T cells from PBMCs, taken from culture after CMV antigen stimulation. This rearrangement joins TRBV29-1 to TRBJ1-2, with D uncertain. The TCR originated in a human donor in good health (CMV status not recorded). Some clones in this sample may be carry-over from other donors' samples. Here the CDR3 reads CSIQTRNYGYTF. The CDR3 DNA follows: TGCAGCATCCAGACACGTAACTATGGCTACACCTTC.